These T cell receptor beta chains were read from a single sample in a study of cytomegalovirus exposure and HLA in healthy donors. The assay was immunoSEQ multiplex PCR, and TCRdb's table has in-frame clones only and misses some. The repertoire holds 100,000 or so clones, about 74% seen once, with around a tenth in the top ten. The sequencing sample was made of PBMCs. These receptors all stem from a male donor in good health and CMV-seropositive. Both conserved end residues are part of each CDR3. The D gene is left open where the match is weak. Some rows have no size entry. The others give once, few or many, or a class for an expanded clone.

CDR3nt | CDR3aa | j_gene | v_gene | abundance | d_gene
TGTGCCAGCAGCTTCTCCAGGGGGAACACTGAAGCTCTCTTT | CASSFSRGNTEALF | TRBJ1-1 | TRBV7-2 | . | TRBD1
TGTGCCAGTAGTACGGGGGGGAGTGGGGCCAACGTCCTGACTTTC | CASSTGGSGANVLTF | TRBJ2-6 | TRBV19 | . | TRBD2
TGTGCCAGCACCCCTCCCCGGAGGCAGCCCCAGCATTTT | CASTPPRRQPQHF | TRBJ1-5 | TRBV28 | . | .
TGTGCCAGCAGCTTTGAGCCCCCCTCCGGGGTCGACGGCTACACCTTC | CASSFEPPSGVDGYTF | TRBJ1-2 | TRBV7-9 | . | .
TGTGCAAGTCGCTTAGCGCCTGAGACGGACAGGGACGAGCAGTACTTC | CASRLAPETDRDEQYF | TRBJ2-7 | TRBV12-2 | . | .
TGTGCCAGCAGCAAAGCGCTCTGTAGTTTAACGGGACATAAATACAATGAGCAGTTCTTC | CASSKALCSLTGHKYNEQFF | TRBJ2-1 | TRBV21-1 | . | .
TGTGCCAGCAGTTTAGGGCATCGAGGCTACACCTTC | CASSLGHRGYTF | TRBJ1-2 | TRBV28 | . | .
TGTGCCAGCACCCCGACAGGGGGTCGGACGGAGTACTTC | CASTPTGGRTEYF | TRBJ2-7 | TRBV6-5 | once | TRBD1
TGTTCCAGCAGCTTCGTTACAGGGGATTTTACCTACGAGCAGTACTTC | CSSSFVTGDFTYEQYF | TRBJ2-7 | TRBV7-9 | few | TRBD1
TGTGCCAGCAGCGTAGAAGACTTCAGCCCCTCCTACGAGCAGTACTTC | CASSVEDFSPSYEQYF | TRBJ2-7 | TRBV9 | . | .
TGTGCCAGCAGTTCTTCTAGCGGGAGGTCAGATACGCAGTATTTT | CASSSSSGRSDTQYF | TRBJ2-3 | TRBV6-4 | . | TRBD2
TGTGCCAGCAGCCAAGGGGGACTAGCGGGAGGGTTGTCCTACGAGCAGTACTTC | CASSQGGLAGGLSYEQYF | TRBJ2-7 | TRBV4-2 | . | TRBD2
TGTGCCAGCAGTTTATTAGGGTGGGGCAGGGGCTACGAGCAGTACTTC | CASSLLGWGRGYEQYF | TRBJ2-7 | TRBV28 | . | .
TGTGCCACCAGCAGAACAGGGGGCACTGAAGCTTTCTTT | CATSRTGGTEAFF | TRBJ1-1 | TRBV15 | . | TRBD1
TGTGCCAGCAGCCAAGATAGGGATACTAGGACCTACGAGCAGTACTTC | CASSQDRDTRTYEQYF | TRBJ2-7 | TRBV14 | . | .
TGTGCCAGCAGTTTAGGGGGGACAGGATTTTACGAGCAGTACTTC | CASSLGGTGFYEQYF | TRBJ2-7 | TRBV28 | . | TRBD1
TGTGCCAGCTCACCAGCAGTTAACACTGAAGCTTTCTTT | CASSPAVNTEAFF | TRBJ1-1 | TRBV18 | . | .
TGTGCCAGCAGTTCCACGCTCTCTCAACGGACTTACACCGGGGAGCTGTTTTTT | CASSSTLSQRTYTGELFF | TRBJ2-2 | TRBV28 | . | .
TGCGCCAGCAGCCAAGGACTAGTCGGGAGAGCAGATACGCAGTATTTT | CASSQGLVGRADTQYF | TRBJ2-3 | TRBV5-1 | . | TRBD2
TGTGCCAGCAGCCCCGGGACAGGCCCTTGGGGTTCGGTCAATCAGCCCCAGCATTTT | CASSPGTGPWGSVNQPQHF | TRBJ1-5 | TRBV11-1 | . | TRBD1
TGTGCCATCAGTCCACGGGGGGATACGCAGTATTTT | CAISPRGDTQYF | TRBJ2-3 | TRBV10-3 | . | .
TGTGCCAGCAGCGCGACGCGGACTAGCGGGAGTAAGGATGAGCAGTTCTTC | CASSATRTSGSKDEQFF | TRBJ2-1 | TRBV5-8 | . | TRBD2
TGTGCCAGCTCACCGACCGGGACAGGGGATATCAACTATGGCTACACCTTC | CASSPTGTGDINYGYTF | TRBJ1-2 | TRBV18 | . | TRBD1
TGTGCCAGCAGTGAACACAGGATGAACACTGAAGCTTTCTTT | CASSEHRMNTEAFF | TRBJ1-1 | TRBV2 | . | .
TGTGCCAGTAGTATGGGACTAGCGGGGTACAATGAGCAGTTCTTC | CASSMGLAGYNEQFF | TRBJ2-1 | TRBV19 | . | TRBD2
TGTGCCAGTAGTATGGCCCACCAAAGGAGCCAGCCCCAGCATTTT | CASSMAHQRSQPQHF | TRBJ1-5 | TRBV19 | . | .
TGTGCCAGCTCACGCTGGACTAGCGGAAGCTCCTACAATGAGCAGTTCTTC | CASSRWTSGSSYNEQFF | TRBJ2-1 | TRBV18 | . | TRBD2
TGTGCCAGCAGCCTGAATCTGGACAGGAACACTGAAGCTTTCTTT | CASSLNLDRNTEAFF | TRBJ1-1 | TRBV7-9 | . | .
TGTGCCAGTATGCGGGGGGACACTGAAGCTTTCTTT | CASMRGDTEAFF | TRBJ1-1 | TRBV19 | . | .